This T cell receptor (beta chain) was recovered during a study of radiotherapy plus CTLA-4 blockade in lung cancer. Across the whole study: In roughly 17% of patients, objective responses were seen; 25% to 40% had disease control.

Trimming took 3 bases from V and 7 from J, leaving 14 bases between them. CDR3 length: 14 residues. CDR1 and CDR2 (germline): SGDLS, YYNGEE. Each patient with chemo-refractory metastatic non-small-cell lung cancer was treated with focal radiation plus CTLA-4 blockade using ipilimumab. Study conclusions and caveats: In blood, TCR clones derived from the tumor expanded after radiotherapy plus ipilimumab.

Of note for this clone: As yet, its antigen is unknown.

Generated by immunoSEQ multiplex PCR, the TCRdb table keeps only in-frame clones and is missing some. The sample contains about 62,000 clones, about 72% of which appear only once. The TCR comes from a human donor with non-small cell lung cancer who had a complete response to radiotherapy plus ipilimumab. The chain carries TRBV9 and TRBJ2-1; D is unclear. The sequencing used peripheral blood, collected from a patient treated with radiotherapy plus ipilimumab. The CDR3 DNA is TGTGCCAGCAGCGAGAGGAGCCTAGGTAATGAGCAGTTCTTC. Its protein is CASSERSLGNEQFF.